This section outlines one T cell receptor beta chain sequence together with its context. Its antigen is as yet unknown. In germline, CDR1 is MGHDK, CDR2 SYGVNS. Trimming took 2 bases from V and 4 from J; bases not matched to a gene: 8. The CDR3 spans 16 residues. This record belongs to a study of cytomegalovirus exposure and HLA in healthy donors. Findings and caveats of the study: Approximately 160 TCR beta chains were listed as cytomegalovirus-associated.

The assay was immunoSEQ multiplex PCR, and TCRdb's table has in-frame clones only and misses some. The table includes 45,000 to 65,000 clones, more than 80% detected once. The receptor's source is a man aged 18-30 years in good health and CMV-seronegative. The V gene is TRBV25-1, the J gene TRBJ2-1; TRBD1 matches at 7 bases. Sequenced input: PBMCs. CDR3 in DNA: TGTGCCAGCAGTGAAGGAAGACAGGGCTTGTACAATGAGCAGTTCTTC. Protein sequence: CASSEGRQGLYNEQFF.